Reported below is one T cell receptor beta chain. Its antigen remains unidentified. The data originate from a study of T-cell reconstitution after alpha-beta-depleted transplantation in children. The ends were cut back, 2 bases at V and 4 bases at J, with 15 bases in the middle. The length of the CDR3 is 15 residues. From germline, CDR1 is SGHDT and CDR2 YYEEEE. Preparation of the TCRbeta library used unique molecular identifiers. TCRdb recomputed calls from the PCR reads with MiXCR, one row per CDR3 protein. The data show 40,000 to 60,000 distinct CDR3 sequences, around 8.8% seen once. Overall study results and limits: TCRbeta diversity was high at day 60 in some patients (a result of surviving recipient T cells and thymic progenitors). One year after transplant, T-cell counts and diversity came mostly from newly produced T cells. It was reported that alpha-beta T cells came from several hundred expanded graft clones (about two months after transplant).

The sample was PBMCs, mostly from graft donor cells, taken 60 days after TCRalphabeta/CD19-depleted stem cell transplant. This TCR was sampled from a male patient between 2 and 15 years old who had a stem cell transplant for chronic granulomatous disease, so the T cells may come from the graft donor. The chain uses TRBV5-6 and TRBJ1-2; no firm D call. The CDR3 loop is CASSFGTFGAYGYTF. The CDR3 DNA is TGTGCCAGCAGCTTCGGCACCTTCGGAGCCTATGGCTACACCTTC. Variable domain in full (rest from reference TRBV5-6 and TRBJ1-2): DAGVTQSPTHLIKTRGQQVTLRCSPKSGHDTVSWYQQALGQGPQFIFQYYEEEERQRGNFPDRFSGHQFPNYSSELNVNALLLGDSALYLCASSFGTFGAYGYTFGSGTRLTVV.